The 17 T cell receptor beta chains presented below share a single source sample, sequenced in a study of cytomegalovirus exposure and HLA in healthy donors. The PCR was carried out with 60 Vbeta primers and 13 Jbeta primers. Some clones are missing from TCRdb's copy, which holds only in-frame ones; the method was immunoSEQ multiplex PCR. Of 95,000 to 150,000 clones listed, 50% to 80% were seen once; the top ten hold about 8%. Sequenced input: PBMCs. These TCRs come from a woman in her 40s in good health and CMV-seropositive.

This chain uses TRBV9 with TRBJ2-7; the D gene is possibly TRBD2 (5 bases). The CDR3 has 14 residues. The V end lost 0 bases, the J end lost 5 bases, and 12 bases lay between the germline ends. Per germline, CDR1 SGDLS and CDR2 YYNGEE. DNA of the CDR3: TGTGCCAGCAGCGTAGAGGTGGGAGCAGACGAGCAGTACTTC. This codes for CASSVEVGADEQYF.

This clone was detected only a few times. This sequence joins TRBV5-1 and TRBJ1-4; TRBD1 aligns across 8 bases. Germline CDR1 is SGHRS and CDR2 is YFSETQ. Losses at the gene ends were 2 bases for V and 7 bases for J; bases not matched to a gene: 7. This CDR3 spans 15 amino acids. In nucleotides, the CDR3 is TGCGCCAGCAGCTTTAATTTGCAGGGGGCTGAAAAACTGTTTTTT. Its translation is CASSFNLQGAEKLFF.

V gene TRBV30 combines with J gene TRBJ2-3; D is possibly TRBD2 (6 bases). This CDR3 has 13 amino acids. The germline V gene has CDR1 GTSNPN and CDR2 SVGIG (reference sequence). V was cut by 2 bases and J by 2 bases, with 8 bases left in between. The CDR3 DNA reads TGTGCCTGGAGTCGGGGGTTCACAGATACGCAGTATTTT. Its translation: CAWSRGFTDTQYF. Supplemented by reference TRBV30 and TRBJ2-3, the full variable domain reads SQTIHQWPATLVQPVGSPLSLECTVEGTSNPNLYWYRQAAGRGLQLLFYSVGIGQISSEVPQNLSASRPQDRQFILSSKKLLLSDSGFYLCAWSRGFTDTQYFGPGTRLTVL.

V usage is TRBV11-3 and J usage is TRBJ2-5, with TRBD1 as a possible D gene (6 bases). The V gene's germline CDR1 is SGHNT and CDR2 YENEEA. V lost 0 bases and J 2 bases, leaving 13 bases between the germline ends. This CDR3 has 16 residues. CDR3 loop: CASSLDLGTKQETQYF. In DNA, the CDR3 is TGTGCCAGCAGCTTAGACCTCGGGACAAAACAAGAGACCCAGTACTTC. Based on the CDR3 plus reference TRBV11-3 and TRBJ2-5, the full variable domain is EAGVVQSPRYKIIEKKQPVAFWCNPISGHNTLYWYLQNLGQGPELLIRYENEEAVDDSQLPKDRFSAERLKGVDSTLKIQPAELGDSAVYLCASSLDLGTKQETQYFGPGTRLLVL.

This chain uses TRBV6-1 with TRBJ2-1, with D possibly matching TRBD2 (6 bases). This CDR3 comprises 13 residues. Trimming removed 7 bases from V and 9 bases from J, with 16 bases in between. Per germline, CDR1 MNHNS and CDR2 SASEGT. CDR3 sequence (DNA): TGTGCCAGCATGGAGGGGTTACACGGTGAGCAGTTCTTC. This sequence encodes CASMEGLHGEQFF.

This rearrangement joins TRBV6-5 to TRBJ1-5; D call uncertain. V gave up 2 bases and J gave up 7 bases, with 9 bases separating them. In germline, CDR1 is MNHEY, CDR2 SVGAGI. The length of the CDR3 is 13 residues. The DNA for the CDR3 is TGTGCCAGCAGTTACGAGCCGCAACAGCCCCAGCATTTT. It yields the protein CASSYEPQQPQHF.

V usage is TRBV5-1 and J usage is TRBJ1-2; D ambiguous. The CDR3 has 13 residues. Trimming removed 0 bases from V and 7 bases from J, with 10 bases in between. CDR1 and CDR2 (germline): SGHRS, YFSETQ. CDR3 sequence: CASSLDGVRGYTF. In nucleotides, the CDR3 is TGCGCCAGCAGCTTGGACGGGGTACGTGGCTACACCTTC.

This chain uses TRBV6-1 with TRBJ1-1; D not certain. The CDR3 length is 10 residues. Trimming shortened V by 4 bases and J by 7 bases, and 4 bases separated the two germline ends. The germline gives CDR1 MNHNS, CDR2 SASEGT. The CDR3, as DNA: TGTGCCAGCAGTGGTCGTGAAGCTTTCTTT. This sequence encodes CASSGREAFF.

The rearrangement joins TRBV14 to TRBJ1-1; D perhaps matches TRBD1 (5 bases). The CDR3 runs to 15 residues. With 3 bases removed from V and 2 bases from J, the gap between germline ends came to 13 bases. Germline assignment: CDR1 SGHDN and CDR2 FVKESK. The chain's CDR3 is CASSQTDFGNTEAFF. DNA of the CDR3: TGTGCCAGCAGCCAGACAGATTTTGGTAACACTGAAGCTTTCTTT.

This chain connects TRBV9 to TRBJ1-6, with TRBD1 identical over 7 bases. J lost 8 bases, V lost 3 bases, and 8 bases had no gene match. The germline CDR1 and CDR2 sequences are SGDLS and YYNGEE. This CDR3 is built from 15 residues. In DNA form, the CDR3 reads TGTGCCAGCAGCGCCGTGACAGGGCCCCATTCACCCCTCCACTTT. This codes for CASSAVTGPHSPLHF.

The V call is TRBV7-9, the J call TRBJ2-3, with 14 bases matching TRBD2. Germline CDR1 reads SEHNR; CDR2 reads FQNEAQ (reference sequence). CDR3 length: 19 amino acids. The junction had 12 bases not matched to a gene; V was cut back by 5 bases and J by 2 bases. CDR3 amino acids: CASSPDFGLAGGNTDTQYF. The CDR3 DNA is TGTGCCAGCAGCCCCGACTTCGGACTAGCGGGGGGTAACACAGATACGCAGTATTTT. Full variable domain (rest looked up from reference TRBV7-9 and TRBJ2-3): DTGVSQNPRHKITKRGQNVTFRCDPISEHNRLYWYRQTLGQGPEFLTYFQNEAQLEKSRLLSDRFSAERPKGSFSTLEIQRTEQGDSAMYLCASSPDFGLAGGNTDTQYFGPGTRLTVL.

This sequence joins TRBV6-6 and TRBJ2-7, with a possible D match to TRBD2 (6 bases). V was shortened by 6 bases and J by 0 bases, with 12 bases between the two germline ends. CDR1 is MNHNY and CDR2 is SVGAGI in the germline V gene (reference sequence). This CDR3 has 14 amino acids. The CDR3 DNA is TGTGCCAGCAGGTCGCGCGGGGACTCCTACGAGCAGTACTTC. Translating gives CASRSRGDSYEQYF.

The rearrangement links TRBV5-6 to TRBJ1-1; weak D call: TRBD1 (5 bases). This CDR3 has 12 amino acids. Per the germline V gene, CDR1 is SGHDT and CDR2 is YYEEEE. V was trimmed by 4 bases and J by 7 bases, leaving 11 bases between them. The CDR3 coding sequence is TGTGCCAGCAGCAGGATGGACAATGAAGCTTTCTTT. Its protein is CASSRMDNEAFF.

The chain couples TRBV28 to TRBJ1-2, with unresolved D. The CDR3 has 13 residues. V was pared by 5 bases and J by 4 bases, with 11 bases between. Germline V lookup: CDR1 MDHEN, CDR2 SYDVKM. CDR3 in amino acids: CASSPLTGYGYTF. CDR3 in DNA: TGTGCCAGCAGTCCACTTACGGGCTATGGCTACACCTTC.

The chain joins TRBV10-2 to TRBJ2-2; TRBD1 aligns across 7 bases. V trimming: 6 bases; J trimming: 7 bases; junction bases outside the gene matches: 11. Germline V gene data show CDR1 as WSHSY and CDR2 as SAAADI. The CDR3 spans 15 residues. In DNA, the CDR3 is TGCGCCAGCAGGTGGCTCGCAGGGGGTGACGGGGAGCTGTTTTTT. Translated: CASRWLAGGDGELFF.

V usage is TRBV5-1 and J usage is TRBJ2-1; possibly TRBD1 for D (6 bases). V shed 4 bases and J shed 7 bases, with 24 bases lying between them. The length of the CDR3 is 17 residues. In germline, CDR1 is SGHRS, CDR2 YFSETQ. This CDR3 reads CASSLIPGGQGLNEQFF. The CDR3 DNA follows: TGCGCCAGCAGCCTCATACCGGGCGGGCAGGGGTTGAATGAGCAGTTCTTC. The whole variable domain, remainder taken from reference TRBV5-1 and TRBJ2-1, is KAGVTQTPRYLIKTRGQQVTLSCSPISGHRSVSWYQQTPGQGLQFLFEYFSETQRNKGNFPGRFSGRQFSNSRSEMNVSTLELGDSALYLCASSLIPGGQGLNEQFFGPGTRLTVL.

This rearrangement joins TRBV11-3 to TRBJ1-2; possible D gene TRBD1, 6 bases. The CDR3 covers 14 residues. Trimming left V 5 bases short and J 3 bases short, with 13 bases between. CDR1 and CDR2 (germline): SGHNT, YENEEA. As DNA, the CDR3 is TGTGCCAGCAGCCTCAGGGGTGGGGACTATGGCTACACCTTC. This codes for CASSLRGGDYGYTF.